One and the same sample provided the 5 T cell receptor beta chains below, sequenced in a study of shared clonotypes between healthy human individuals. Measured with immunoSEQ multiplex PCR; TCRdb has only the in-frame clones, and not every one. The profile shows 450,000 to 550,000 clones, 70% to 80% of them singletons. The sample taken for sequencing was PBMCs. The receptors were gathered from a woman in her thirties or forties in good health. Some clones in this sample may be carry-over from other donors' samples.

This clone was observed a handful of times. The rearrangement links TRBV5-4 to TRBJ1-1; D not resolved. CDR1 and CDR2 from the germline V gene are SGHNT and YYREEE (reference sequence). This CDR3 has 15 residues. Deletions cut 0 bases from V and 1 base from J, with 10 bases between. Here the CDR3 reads CASSLAGRSNTEAFF. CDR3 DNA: TGTGCCAGCAGCTTGGCGGGCAGGTCGAACACTGAAGCTTTCTTT.

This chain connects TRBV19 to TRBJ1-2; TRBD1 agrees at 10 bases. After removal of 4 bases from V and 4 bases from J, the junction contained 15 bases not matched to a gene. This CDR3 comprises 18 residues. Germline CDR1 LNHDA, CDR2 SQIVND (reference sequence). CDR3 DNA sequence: TGTGCCAGTAGTAATACCCGGGACAGGGGACGACGGGGCTATGGCTACACCTTC. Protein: CASSNTRDRGRRGYGYTF.

The CDR3 nucleotides are TGTGCCAGCACCCCTAGTAGTGGCCTAGCGGGAATCTACGAGCAGTACTTC. As protein: CASTPSSGLAGIYEQYF. The J gene is TRBJ2-7, the V gene TRBV27; 9 bases align to TRBD2. V shed 7 bases, J shed 3 bases, and the junction held 16 bases outside the gene matches. Looked up from germline, CDR1 is MNHEY and CDR2 is SMNVEV (reference sequence). CDR3 length: 17 amino acids.

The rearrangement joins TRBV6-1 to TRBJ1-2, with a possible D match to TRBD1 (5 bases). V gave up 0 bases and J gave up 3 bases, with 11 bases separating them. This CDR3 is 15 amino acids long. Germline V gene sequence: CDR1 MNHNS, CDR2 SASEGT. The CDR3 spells CASSEAGEQDYGYTF. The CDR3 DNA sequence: TGTGCCAGCAGTGAAGCGGGGGAACAGGACTATGGCTACACCTTC.

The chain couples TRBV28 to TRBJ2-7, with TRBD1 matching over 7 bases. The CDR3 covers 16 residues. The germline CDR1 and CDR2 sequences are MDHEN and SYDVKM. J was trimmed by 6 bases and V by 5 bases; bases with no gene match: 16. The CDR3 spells CASSRQGGVLWSEQYF. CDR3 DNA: TGTGCCAGCAGTCGACAGGGTGGGGTCCTTTGGAGCGAGCAGTACTTC.